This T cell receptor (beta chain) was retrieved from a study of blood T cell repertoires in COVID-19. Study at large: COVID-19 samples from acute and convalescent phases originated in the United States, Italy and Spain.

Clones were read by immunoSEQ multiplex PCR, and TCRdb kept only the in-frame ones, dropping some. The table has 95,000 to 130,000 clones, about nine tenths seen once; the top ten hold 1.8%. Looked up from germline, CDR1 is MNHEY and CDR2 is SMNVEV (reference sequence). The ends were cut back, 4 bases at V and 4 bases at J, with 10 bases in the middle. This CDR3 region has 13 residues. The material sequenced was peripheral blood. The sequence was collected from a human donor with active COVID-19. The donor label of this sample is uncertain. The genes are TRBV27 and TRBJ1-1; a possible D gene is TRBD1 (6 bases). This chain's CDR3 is CASSWTASTEAFF. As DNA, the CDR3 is TGTGCCAGCAGTTGGACAGCTAGCACTGAAGCTTTCTTT.